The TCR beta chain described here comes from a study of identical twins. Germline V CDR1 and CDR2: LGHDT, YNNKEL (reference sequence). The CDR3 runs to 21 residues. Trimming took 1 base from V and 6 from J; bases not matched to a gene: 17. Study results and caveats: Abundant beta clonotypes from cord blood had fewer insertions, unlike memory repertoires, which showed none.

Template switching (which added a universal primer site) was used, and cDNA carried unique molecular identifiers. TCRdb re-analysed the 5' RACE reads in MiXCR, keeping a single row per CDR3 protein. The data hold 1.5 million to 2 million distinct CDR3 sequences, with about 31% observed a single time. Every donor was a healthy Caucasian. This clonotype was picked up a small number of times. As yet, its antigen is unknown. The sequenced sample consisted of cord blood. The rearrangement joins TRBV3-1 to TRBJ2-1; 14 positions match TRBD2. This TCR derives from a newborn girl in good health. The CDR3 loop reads CASSQVLGLAGDGMNPNEQFF. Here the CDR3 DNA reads TGTGCCAGCAGCCAAGTCCTGGGACTAGCGGGAGATGGGATGAACCCCAATGAGCAGTTCTTC.